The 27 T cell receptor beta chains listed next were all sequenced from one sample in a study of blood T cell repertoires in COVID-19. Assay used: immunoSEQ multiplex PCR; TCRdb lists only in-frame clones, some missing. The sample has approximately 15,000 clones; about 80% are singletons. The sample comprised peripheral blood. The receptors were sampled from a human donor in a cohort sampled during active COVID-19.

CDR3 protein: CASSLDSLRGDYEQYF. CDR3 DNA sequence: TGTGCCAGCAGCTTAGACTCGCTGCGGGGGGACTACGAGCAGTACTTC. This sequence joins TRBV11-3 and TRBJ2-7, with 8 bases matching TRBD2. Germline values: CDR1 SGHNT, CDR2 YENEEA. V lost 0 bases, J lost 3 bases, and 7 bases stayed unmatched. The CDR3 spans 16 residues.

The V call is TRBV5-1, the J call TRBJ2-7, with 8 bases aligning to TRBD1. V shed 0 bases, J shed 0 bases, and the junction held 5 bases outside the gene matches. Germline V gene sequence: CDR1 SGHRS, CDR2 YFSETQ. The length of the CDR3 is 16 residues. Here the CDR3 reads CASSLGDRLPSYEQYF. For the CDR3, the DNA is TGCGCCAGCAGCTTGGGGGACAGGCTACCCTCCTACGAGCAGTACTTC.

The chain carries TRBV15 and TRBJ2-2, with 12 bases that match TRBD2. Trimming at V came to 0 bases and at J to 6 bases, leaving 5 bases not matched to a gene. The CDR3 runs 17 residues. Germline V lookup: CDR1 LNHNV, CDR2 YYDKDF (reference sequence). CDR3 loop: CATSRDSLAGGPGELFF. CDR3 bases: TGTGCCACCAGCAGAGATAGCCTAGCGGGAGGGCCCGGGGAGCTGTTTTTT.

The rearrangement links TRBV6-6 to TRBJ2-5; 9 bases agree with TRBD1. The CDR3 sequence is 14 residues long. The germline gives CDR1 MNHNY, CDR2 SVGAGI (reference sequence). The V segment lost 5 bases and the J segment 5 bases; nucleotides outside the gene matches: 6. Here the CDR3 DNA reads TGTGCCAGCAGTACGGGGACAGGGAGGGAGACCCAGTACTTC. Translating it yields CASSTGTGRETQYF.

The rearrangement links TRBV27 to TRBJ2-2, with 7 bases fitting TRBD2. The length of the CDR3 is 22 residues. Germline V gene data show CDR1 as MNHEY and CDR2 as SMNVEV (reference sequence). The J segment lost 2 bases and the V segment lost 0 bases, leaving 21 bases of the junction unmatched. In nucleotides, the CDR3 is TGTGCCAGCAGTTTATCGGTACCGGGAGTAGGGAAGGGGAGGGCCAACACCGGGGAGCTGTTTTTT. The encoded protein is CASSLSVPGVGKGRANTGELFF.

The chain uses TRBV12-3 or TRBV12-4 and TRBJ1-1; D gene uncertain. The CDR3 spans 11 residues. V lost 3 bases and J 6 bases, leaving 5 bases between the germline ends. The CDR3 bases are TGTGCCAGCAGTTTGGAGGCTGAAGCTTTCTTT. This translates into CASSLEAEAFF.

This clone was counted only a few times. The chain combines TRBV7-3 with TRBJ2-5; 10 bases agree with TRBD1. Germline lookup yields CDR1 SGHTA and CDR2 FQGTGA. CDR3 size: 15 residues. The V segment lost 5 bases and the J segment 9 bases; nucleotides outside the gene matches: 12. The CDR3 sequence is CASSLGTGALGAQYF. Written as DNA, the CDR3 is TGTGCCAGCAGCCTAGGGACAGGGGCCCTTGGGGCCCAGTACTTC.

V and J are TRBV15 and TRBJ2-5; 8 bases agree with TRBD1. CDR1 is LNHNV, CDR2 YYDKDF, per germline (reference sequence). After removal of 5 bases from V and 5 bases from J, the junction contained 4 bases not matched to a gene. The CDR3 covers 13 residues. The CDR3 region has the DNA TGTGCCACCAGCTTATACAGGGGGGAGACCCAGTACTTC. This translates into CATSLYRGETQYF.

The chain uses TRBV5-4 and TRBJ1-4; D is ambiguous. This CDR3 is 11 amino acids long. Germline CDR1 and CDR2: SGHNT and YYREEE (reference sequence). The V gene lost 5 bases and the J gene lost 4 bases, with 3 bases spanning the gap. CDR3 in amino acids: CASSYNEKLFF. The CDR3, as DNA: TGTGCCAGCAGTTATAATGAAAAACTGTTTTTT.

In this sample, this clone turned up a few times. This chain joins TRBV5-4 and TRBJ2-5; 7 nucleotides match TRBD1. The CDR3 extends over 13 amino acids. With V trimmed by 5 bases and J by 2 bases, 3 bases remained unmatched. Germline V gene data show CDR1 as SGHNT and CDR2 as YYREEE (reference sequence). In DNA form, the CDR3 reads TGTGCCAGCAGGAGGGGGCTTCAAGAGACCCAGTACTTC. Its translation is CASRRGLQETQYF. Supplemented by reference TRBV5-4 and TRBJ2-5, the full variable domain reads ETGVTQSPTHLIKTRGQQVTLRCSSQSGHNTVSWYQQALGQGPQFIFQYYREEENGRGNFPPRFSGLQFPNYSSELNVNALELDDSALYLCASRRGLQETQYFGPGTRLLVL.

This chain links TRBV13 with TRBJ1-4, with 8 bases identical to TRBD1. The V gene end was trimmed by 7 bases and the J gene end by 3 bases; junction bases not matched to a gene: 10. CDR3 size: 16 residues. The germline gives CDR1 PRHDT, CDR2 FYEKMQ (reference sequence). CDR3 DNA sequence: TGTGCCAGCACCCTCGGGACAGGAGATTCTAATGAAAAACTGTTTTTT. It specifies CASTLGTGDSNEKLFF.

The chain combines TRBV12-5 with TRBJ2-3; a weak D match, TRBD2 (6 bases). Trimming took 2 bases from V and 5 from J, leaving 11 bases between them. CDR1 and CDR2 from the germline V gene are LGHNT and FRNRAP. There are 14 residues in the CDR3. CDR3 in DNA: TGTGCTAGTGGTTTGACATTGCGGGGAGATACGCAGTATTTT. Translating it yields CASGLTLRGDTQYF. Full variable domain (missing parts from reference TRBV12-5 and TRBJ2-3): DARVTQTPRHKVTEMGQEVTMRCQPILGHNTVFWYRQTMMQGLELLAYFRNRAPLDDSGMPKDRFSAEMPDATLATLKIQPSEPRDSAVYFCASGLTLRGDTQYFGPGTRLTVL.

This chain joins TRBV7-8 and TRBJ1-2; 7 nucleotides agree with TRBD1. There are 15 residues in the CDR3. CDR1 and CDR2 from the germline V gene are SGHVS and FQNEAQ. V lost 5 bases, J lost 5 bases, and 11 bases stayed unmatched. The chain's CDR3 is CASSLNPGTEYGYTF. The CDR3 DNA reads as TGTGCCAGCAGCCTAAATCCCGGGACAGAATATGGCTACACCTTC. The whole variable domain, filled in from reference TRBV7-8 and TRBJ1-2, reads GAGVSQSPRYKVAKRGQDVALRCDPISGHVSLFWYQQALGQGPEFLTYFQNEAQLDKSGLPSDRFFAERPEGSVSTLKIQRTQQEDSAVYLCASSLNPGTEYGYTFGSGTRLTVV.

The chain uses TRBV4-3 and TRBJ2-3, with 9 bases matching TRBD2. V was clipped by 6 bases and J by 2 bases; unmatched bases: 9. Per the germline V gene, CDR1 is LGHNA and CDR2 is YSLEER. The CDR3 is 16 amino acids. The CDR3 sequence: CASRPSLAGITDTQYF. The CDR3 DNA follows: TGCGCCAGCAGGCCCTCACTAGCGGGCATCACAGATACGCAGTATTTT.

Here the CDR3 DNA reads TGTGCCAGCAGTTACACGCTCTACGAGCAGTACTTC. It codes for CASSYTLYEQYF. The V and J genes are TRBV28 and TRBJ2-7; D uncertain. The ends were cut back, 4 bases at V and 3 bases at J, with 7 bases in the middle. From germline, CDR1 is MDHEN and CDR2 SYDVKM. The CDR3 sequence is 12 residues long.

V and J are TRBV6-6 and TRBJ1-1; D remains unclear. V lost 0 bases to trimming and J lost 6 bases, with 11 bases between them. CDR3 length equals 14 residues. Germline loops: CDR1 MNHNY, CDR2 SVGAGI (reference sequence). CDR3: CASSYSFEASEAFF. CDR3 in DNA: TGTGCCAGCAGTTACTCTTTCGAAGCGTCTGAAGCTTTCTTT.

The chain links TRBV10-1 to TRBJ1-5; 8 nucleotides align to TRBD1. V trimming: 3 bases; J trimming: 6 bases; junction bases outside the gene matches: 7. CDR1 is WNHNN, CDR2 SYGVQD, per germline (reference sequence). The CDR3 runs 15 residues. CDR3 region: CASSDRTGMGQPQHF. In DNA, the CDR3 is TGCGCCAGCAGTGACCGGACAGGGATGGGTCAGCCCCAGCATTTT.

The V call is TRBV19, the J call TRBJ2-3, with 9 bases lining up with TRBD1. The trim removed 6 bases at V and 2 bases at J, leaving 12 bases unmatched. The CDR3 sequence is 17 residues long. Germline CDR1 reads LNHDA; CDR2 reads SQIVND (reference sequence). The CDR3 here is CASSPGQGLHYTDTQYF. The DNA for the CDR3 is TGTGCCAGTAGCCCGGGACAGGGCCTACACTACACAGATACGCAGTATTTT. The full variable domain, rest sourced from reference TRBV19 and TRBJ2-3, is DGGITQSPKYLFRKEGQNVTLSCEQNLNHDAMYWYRQDPGQGLRLIYYSQIVNDFQKGDIAEGYSVSREKKESFPLTVTSAQKNPTAFYLCASSPGQGLHYTDTQYFGPGTRLTVL.

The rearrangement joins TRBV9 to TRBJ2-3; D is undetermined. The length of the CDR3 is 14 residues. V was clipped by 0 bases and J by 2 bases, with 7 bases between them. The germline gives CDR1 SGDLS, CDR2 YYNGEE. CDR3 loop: CASSVAPHTDTQYF. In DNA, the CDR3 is TGTGCCAGCAGCGTAGCCCCCCACACAGATACGCAGTATTTT. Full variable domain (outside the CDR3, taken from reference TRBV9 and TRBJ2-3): DSGVTQTPKHLITATGQRVTLRCSPRSGDLSVYWYQQSLDQGLQFLIQYYNGEERAKGNILERFSAQQFPDLHSELNLSSLELGDSALYFCASSVAPHTDTQYFGPGTRLTVL.

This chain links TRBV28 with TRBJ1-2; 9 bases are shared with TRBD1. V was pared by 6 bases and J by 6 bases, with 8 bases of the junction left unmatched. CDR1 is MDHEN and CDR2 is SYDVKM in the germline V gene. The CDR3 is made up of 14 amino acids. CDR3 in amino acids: CASSPDRGENGYTF. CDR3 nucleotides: TGTGCCAGCAGCCCGGACAGGGGCGAGAATGGCTACACCTTC.

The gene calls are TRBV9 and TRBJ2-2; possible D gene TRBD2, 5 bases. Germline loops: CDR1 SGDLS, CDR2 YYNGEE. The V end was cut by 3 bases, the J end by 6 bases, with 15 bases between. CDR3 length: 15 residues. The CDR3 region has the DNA TGTGCCAGCAGCGGACCGACGGGGAAGTCCGGGGAGCTGTTTTTT. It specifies CASSGPTGKSGELFF. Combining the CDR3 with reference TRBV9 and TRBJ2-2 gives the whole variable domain DSGVTQTPKHLITATGQRVTLRCSPRSGDLSVYWYQQSLDQGLQFLIQYYNGEERAKGNILERFSAQQFPDLHSELNLSSLELGDSALYFCASSGPTGKSGELFFGEGSRLTVL.

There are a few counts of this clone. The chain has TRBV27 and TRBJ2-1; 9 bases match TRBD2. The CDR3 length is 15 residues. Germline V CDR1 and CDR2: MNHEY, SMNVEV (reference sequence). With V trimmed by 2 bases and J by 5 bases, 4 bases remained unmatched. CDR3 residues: CASSLGTSRHNEQFF. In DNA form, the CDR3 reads TGTGCCAGCAGTTTAGGGACTAGCAGGCACAATGAGCAGTTCTTC.

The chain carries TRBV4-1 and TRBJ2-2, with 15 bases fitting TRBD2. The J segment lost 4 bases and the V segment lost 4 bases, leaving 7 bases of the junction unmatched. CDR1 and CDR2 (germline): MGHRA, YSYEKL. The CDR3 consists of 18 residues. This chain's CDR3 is CASSRGLAGGPGTGELFF. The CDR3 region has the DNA TGCGCCAGCAGCCGGGGACTAGCGGGGGGCCCCGGCACCGGGGAGCTGTTTTTT.

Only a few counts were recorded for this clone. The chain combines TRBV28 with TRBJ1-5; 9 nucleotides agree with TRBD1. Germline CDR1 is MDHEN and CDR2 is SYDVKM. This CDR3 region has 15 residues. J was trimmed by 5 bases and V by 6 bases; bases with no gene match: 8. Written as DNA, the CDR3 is TGTGCCAGCAGATCTCGGACAGGGGTTCATCAGCCCCAGCATTTT. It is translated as CASRSRTGVHQPQHF.

CDR3 loop: CASSLIAGGPGELFF. As DNA, the CDR3 is TGTGCCAGCAGCTTAATAGCGGGAGGGCCCGGGGAGCTGTTTTTT. This rearrangement joins TRBV7-2 to TRBJ2-2, with 11 bases lining up with TRBD2. The CDR3 consists of 15 residues. Looked up from germline, CDR1 is SGHTA and CDR2 is FQGNSA. Germline trimming cut 2 bases from V and 6 bases from J; bases unmatched to any gene: 2.

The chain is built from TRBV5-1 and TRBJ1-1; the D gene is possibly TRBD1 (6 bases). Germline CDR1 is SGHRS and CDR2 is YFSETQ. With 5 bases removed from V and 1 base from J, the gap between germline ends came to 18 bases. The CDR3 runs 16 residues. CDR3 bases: TGCGCCAGCAGACTGGACCCGACAGGCGGGAACACTGAAGCTTTCTTT. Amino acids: CASRLDPTGGNTEAFF.

CDR3 sequence reads: CASSFKRLSTDTQYF. The CDR3, as DNA: TGTGCCAGCAGTTTTAAGCGGTTAAGCACAGATACGCAGTATTTT. This rearrangement joins TRBV27 to TRBJ2-3, with D perhaps TRBD2 (5 bases). This CDR3 comprises 15 residues. CDR1 MNHEY and CDR2 SMNVEV come from the germline V gene (reference sequence). V lost 3 bases and J lost 0, with 10 bases in between.